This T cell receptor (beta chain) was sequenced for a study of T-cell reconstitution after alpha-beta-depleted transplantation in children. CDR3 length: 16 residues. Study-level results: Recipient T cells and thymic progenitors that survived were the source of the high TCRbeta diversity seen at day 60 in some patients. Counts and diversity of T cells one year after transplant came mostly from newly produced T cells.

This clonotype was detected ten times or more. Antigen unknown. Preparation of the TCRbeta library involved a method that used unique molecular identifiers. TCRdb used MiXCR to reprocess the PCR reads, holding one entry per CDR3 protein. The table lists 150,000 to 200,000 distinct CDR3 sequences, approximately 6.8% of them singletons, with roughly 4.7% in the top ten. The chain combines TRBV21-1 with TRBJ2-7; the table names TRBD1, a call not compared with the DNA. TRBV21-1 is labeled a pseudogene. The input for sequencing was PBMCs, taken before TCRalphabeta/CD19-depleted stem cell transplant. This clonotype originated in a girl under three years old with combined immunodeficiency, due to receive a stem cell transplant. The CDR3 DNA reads TGTGCCAGCAGCAGGTTGTTTTGGGACAGGGGTTCCGAGCAGTACTTC. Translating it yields CASSRLFWDRGSEQYF.